The table lists the clone carrying this T cell receptor (gamma chain) with a few counts. Its antigen is as yet unknown. Sequences come from RNA converted to cDNA by reverse transcription. Multiplex PCR used pooled V-gene forward primers and a constant-region reverse primer to amplify CDR3s. TCRdb called clones anew from the multiplex PCR reads with CATT. This table has 8,500 to 13,000 gamma-chain clones, about 47% appearing once. The ends lost 0 bases at V and 3 bases at J; junction bases unmatched: 8. The germline V gene has CDR1 EGSTGY and CDR2 YDSYTSSV. The CDR3 extends over 15 amino acids. The entry originates in a study of Vδ1+ human thymocytes. Study results and limitations: Highly polyclonal TRG and TRD repertoires with Gaussian CDR3 length distributions appeared in thymus. Many TRG clonotypes were shared between donors; TRD repertoires were essentially private. About 20% of thymic delta-chain sequences were Vdelta2, with few Vdelta3, unlike blood Vdelta1+ controls.

Alphabeta T cells were depleted, then CD3+ Vdelta1+ Vdelta2- thymocytes were FACS-sorted. The source is a boy under three years old who had congenital heart surgery. Sequencing was carried out using Vdelta1+ gamma-delta thymocytes from the thymus. The subset is: FACS-sorted CD3+ TCRalphabeta- TCRVdelta1+ TCRVdelta2- thymocytes. V usage is TRGV4 and J usage is TRGJ1 or TRGJ2. CDR3 DNA: TGTGCCACCTGGGATGGGCCTCTTTTTTATTATAAGAAACTCTTT. Protein: CATWDGPLFYYKKLF.